One and the same sample provided the 8 T cell receptor beta chains below, sequenced in a study of blood T cells in healthy people across ages. Then a second PCR, running roughly 7 to 11 cycles, was carried out with a sample-barcoded 5' primer and a J-beta primer mix. TCRdb used MiXCR to reprocess the 5' RACE reads, holding one entry per CDR3 protein. The data show some 760,000 distinct CDR3 sequences, roughly 25% seen once. In addition, the sample was reused for a study of T cells of mothers and their children.

Sequenced input: blood. Receptors originate from a boy aged 10-17 years in good health.

Ten or more counts support this clonotype. The gene calls are TRBV12-3 or TRBV12-4 and TRBJ1-4; tentative D call: TRBD1 (5 bases). V was cut by 2 bases and J by 3 bases, with 7 bases left in between. This CDR3 has 14 amino acids. CDR3 sequence (DNA): TGTGCCAGCAGTTTACGGGGGGCTAATGAAAAACTGTTTTTT. It is translated as CASSLRGANEKLFF.

The genes are TRBV9 and TRBJ2-3; TRBD2 is a possible D gene (5 bases). CDR3 size: 17 residues. The V and J ends lost 0 bases and 0 bases respectively, with 14 bases between them. Per germline, CDR1 SGDLS and CDR2 YYNGEE. This chain's CDR3 is CASSVGWRSGSTDTQYF. The CDR3 DNA reads TGTGCCAGCAGCGTAGGTTGGAGGAGCGGAAGCACAGATACGCAGTATTTT.

Turning to this clonotype: This may come from a read error, since a much larger clone is one base off. The V and J genes are TRBV20-1 and TRBJ1-2; 7 nucleotides agree with TRBD1. The CDR3 extends over 12 amino acids. Germline values: CDR1 DFQATT, CDR2 SNEGSKA (reference sequence). This chain's CDR3 is CGARQGGYGYTF. The CDR3, as DNA: TGCGGTGCTCGACAGGGCGGCTATGGCTACACCTTC.

This clonotype was detected a few times. The V call is TRBV7-3, the J call TRBJ1-3; maybe TRBD1 (5 bases). Trimming took off 5 bases at V and 3 bases at J, with 8 bases between the two ends. The CDR3 loop spans 13 amino acids. The germline CDR1 and CDR2 sequences are SGHTA and FQGTGA. The CDR3 sequence is CASSPGGGNTIYF. The CDR3, as DNA: TGTGCCAGCAGCCCTGGGGGTGGAAACACCATATATTTT.

The J gene is TRBJ1-2, the V gene TRBV14, with D hard to call. Germline lookup yields CDR1 SGHDN and CDR2 FVKESK. The V and J ends lost 0 bases and 2 bases respectively, with 10 bases between them. The CDR3 totals 15 residues. CDR3 bases: TGTGCCAGCAGCCAAGAAGGGAGACCCAACTATGGCTACACCTTC. Its translation: CASSQEGRPNYGYTF.

The chain couples TRBV25-1 to TRBJ1-6, with TRBD1 matching over 9 bases. With 6 bases clipped from V and 12 bases from J, the junction kept 12 bases outside the gene matches. CDR3 length: 15 residues. Per germline, CDR1 MGHDK and CDR2 SYGVNS. The CDR3 sequence is CASSGTGNARGPLHF. In nucleotides, the CDR3 is TGTGCCAGCAGCGGGACAGGGAATGCACGGGGACCCCTCCACTTT.

The rearrangement links TRBV28 to TRBJ1-1; no clear D gene. CDR3 size: 14 residues. Germline lookup yields CDR1 MDHEN and CDR2 SYDVKM. The V end was cut by 3 bases, the J end by 4 bases, with 12 bases between. The CDR3 DNA follows: TGTGCCAGCAGTTTTGGCAGCCGCGGCACTGAAGCTTTCTTT. Residues: CASSFGSRGTEAFF.

A few counts support this clonotype. A junction boundary mismatches the germline segment, possibly from a read error. The gene calls are TRBV9 and TRBJ2-1, with D perhaps assigned TRBD1 or TRBD2 (5 bases each). The J call is in doubt because the DNA end fits TRBJ2-7 better. The germline CDR1 and CDR2 sequences are SGDLS and YYNGEE. This CDR3 comprises 16 residues. The CDR3 nucleotides read TGTGCCTGCAGCGTAGCCCCGGGACCCTCGGGGCGCGAGCAGTACTTC. Encoded protein: CACSVAPGPSGREQYF.